One sample yielded the 10 T cell receptor beta chains listed below, sequenced in a study of blood T cell repertoires in COVID-19. TCRdb's copy holds only in-frame clones and misses some; the assay was immunoSEQ multiplex PCR. The table lists about 180,000 clones, around 88% of them singletons, with approximately 4% in the top ten. Specimen: peripheral blood. The receptor set was obtained from a woman aged 25 to 39 with acute or convalescent COVID-19.

The chain has TRBV20-1 and TRBJ2-3; 10 nucleotides match TRBD2. The ends lost 3 bases at V and 4 bases at J; junction bases unmatched: 4. The length of the CDR3 is 14 residues. CDR1 is DFQATT and CDR2 is SNEGSKA in the germline V gene (reference sequence). CDR3 in DNA: TGCAGTGCTAGTCGGCTAGCGGGAGCAGATACGCAGTATTTT. Translating it yields CSASRLAGADTQYF.

The chain couples TRBV24-1 to TRBJ2-3; possibly TRBD2 for D (5 bases). V lost 6 bases, J lost 8 bases, and 14 bases lay in between. This CDR3 has 13 residues. Per the germline V gene, CDR1 is KGHDR and CDR2 is SFDVKD. CDR3 protein: CATSSVVGSTQYF. Written as DNA, the CDR3 is TGTGCCACCAGTTCCGTTGTGGGGAGTACGCAGTATTTT.

This chain uses TRBV9 with TRBJ2-2; TRBD2 matches 8 bases. This CDR3 contains 17 residues. Trimming cost V 2 bases and J 1 base; bases outside gene matches: 7. Per germline, CDR1 SGDLS and CDR2 YYNGEE. Written as DNA, the CDR3 is TGTGCCAGCAGCGTTTTTCCCGGGGGGGTGAACACCGGGGAGCTGTTTTTT. Its protein is CASSVFPGGVNTGELFF.

The chain links TRBV28 to TRBJ2-7; 8 bases map to TRBD2. Germline CDR1 reads MDHEN; CDR2 reads SYDVKM. The CDR3 length is 15 residues. The V and J ends lost 5 bases and 3 bases, in that order; junction bases with no gene match: 9. The CDR3 protein is CASSPRGAGVYEQYF. The CDR3 DNA sequence: TGTGCCAGCAGTCCCAGGGGAGCGGGAGTCTACGAGCAGTACTTC.

This sequence joins TRBV19 and TRBJ1-4; no reliable D call. CDR3 size: 14 residues. Between the trimmed V and J ends, which lost 8 bases and 5 bases, there was a span of 15 bases. Germline V gene data show CDR1 as LNHDA and CDR2 as SQIVND (reference sequence). The CDR3 bases are TGTGCCAGTCGACTACTTTACGGAAATGAAAAACTGTTTTTT. Translation: CASRLLYGNEKLFF.

The CDR3 nucleotides are TGTGCCAGCAGTTTTTCTCGGGAGGACACTGAAGCTTTCTTT. Its protein is CASSFSREDTEAFF. The genes are TRBV6-1 and TRBJ1-1; no clear D. This CDR3 is built from 14 residues. Trimming removed 5 bases from V and 3 bases from J, with 13 bases in between. Per germline, CDR1 MNHNS and CDR2 SASEGT.

The chain combines TRBV27 with TRBJ2-7; weak D call: TRBD2 (7 bases). V was clipped by 5 bases and J by 7 bases, with 18 bases between them. The CDR3 covers 14 residues. CDR1 MNHEY and CDR2 SMNVEV come from the germline V gene (reference sequence). The CDR3 DNA is TGTGCCAGCAGTCCCCCCGGGGGGCCGAAGGAGCAGTACTTC. Translating it yields CASSPPGGPKEQYF.

The rearrangement uses TRBV10-3 and TRBJ2-2; TRBD2 aligns across 8 bases. There are 16 residues in the CDR3. Germline lookup yields CDR1 ENHRY and CDR2 SYGVKD. V dropped 6 bases and J dropped 0; count of bases not matched to a gene: 6. CDR3 nucleotides: TGTGCCATCAGACCTCTAGCGGGTACGAACACCGGGGAGCTGTTTTTT. This sequence encodes CAIRPLAGTNTGELFF.

The rearrangement links TRBV7-2 to TRBJ2-2; D not resolved. Germline CDR1 and CDR2: SGHTA and FQGNSA. This CDR3 contains 16 residues. Between the trimmed V and J ends, which lost 5 bases and 8 bases, there was a span of 21 bases. The CDR3: CASSPNPSPSQGELFF. The CDR3, as DNA: TGTGCCAGCAGCCCTAATCCTAGTCCCTCCCAGGGGGAGCTGTTTTTT.

The table lists this clone with many counts. This chain uses TRBV7-9 with TRBJ2-1; 10 bases are shared with TRBD2. CDR1 is SEHNR, CDR2 FQNEAQ, per germline (reference sequence). Germline trimming cut 1 base from V and 6 bases from J; bases unmatched to any gene: 6. CDR3 length: 16 amino acids. Here the CDR3 DNA reads TGTGCCAGCAGCTTAGGAGGGGGACTAGCGTCCAATGAGCAGTTCTTC. Amino acids: CASSLGGGLASNEQFF.